A selection of T cell receptor beta chains follows, all from one sample in a study of CD8+ T cells in alopecia areata. The assay was immunoSEQ multiplex PCR, and TCRdb's table has in-frame clones only and misses some. The sample holds about 190,000 clones; approximately 57% are singletons and the top ten take just over 1%. Source: CD4+ T cells sorted from blood, taken at week 24, from a patient treated with tofacitinib. Receptors were obtained from a human donor with alopecia areata. CDR3s leave out the opening cysteine and the closing phenylalanine or tryptophan. The order of the fields is J gene, V gene, CDR3 protein.

j_gene: TRBJ1-2; v_gene: TRBV18; CDR3aa: ASSPPMQGGYT
j_gene: TRBJ1-6; v_gene: TRBV2; CDR3aa: ASTTPTVTGNSPLH
j_gene: TRBJ1-4; v_gene: TRBV15; CDR3aa: ATSPVRGGGKLF
j_gene: TRBJ1-2; v_gene: TRBV30; CDR3aa: AWSRRGQGAFGYT
j_gene: TRBJ2-3; v_gene: TRBV5-4; CDR3aa: ASSTGGFPDTQY
j_gene: TRBJ2-6; v_gene: TRBV7-9; CDR3aa: ASSSDTAARANVLT
j_gene: TRBJ2-1; v_gene: TRBV25-1; CDR3aa: ASSDWRGQF
j_gene: TRBJ1-1; v_gene: TRBV18; CDR3aa: ASSPQGAGTEAF
j_gene: TRBJ2-3; v_gene: TRBV29-1; CDR3aa: SVEGGASTDTQY
j_gene: TRBJ2-5; v_gene: TRBV6-6; CDR3aa: ASSVGWQETQY
j_gene: TRBJ1-2; v_gene: TRBV7-2; CDR3aa: ASSSTGQLNYGYT
j_gene: TRBJ2-7; v_gene: TRBV30; CDR3aa: AWNVGRAKY
j_gene: TRBJ1-2; v_gene: TRBV27; CDR3aa: ASRGTRSNYGYT
j_gene: TRBJ2-1; v_gene: TRBV5-1; CDR3aa: ASSSGRLPPNEQF
j_gene: TRBJ2-7; v_gene: TRBV5-1; CDR3aa: ASSLGRTASYEQY
j_gene: TRBJ2-5; v_gene: TRBV29-1; CDR3aa: SVEGYTQETQY
j_gene: TRBJ2-7; v_gene: TRBV5-1; CDR3aa: ASRKTGGFHEQY
j_gene: TRBJ2-3; v_gene: TRBV4-1; CDR3aa: ASSEVRAKRGTDTQY
j_gene: TRBJ2-1; v_gene: TRBV2; CDR3aa: ASGTPFSYNEQF
j_gene: TRBJ1-2; v_gene: TRBV6-5; CDR3aa: ASSYSIQHYGYT
j_gene: TRBJ2-3; v_gene: TRBV9; CDR3aa: ASSVGGTPGADTQY
j_gene: TRBJ2-1; v_gene: TRBV7-2; CDR3aa: ASSLGQGGYNEQF
j_gene: TRBJ2-3; v_gene: TRBV14; CDR3aa: ASSPRSRDTQY
j_gene: TRBJ1-5; v_gene: TRBV7-8; CDR3aa: ASSFARERNQPQH
j_gene: TRBJ2-5; v_gene: TRBV10-3; CDR3aa: AISREGETQY
j_gene: TRBJ2-2; v_gene: TRBV30; CDR3aa: AWADDYTGELF
j_gene: TRBJ2-4; v_gene: TRBV4-3; CDR3aa: ASSVAAASGGSLAKNIQY
j_gene: TRBJ2-5; v_gene: TRBV10-2; CDR3aa: ASSGQQETQY
j_gene: TRBJ2-2; v_gene: TRBV14; CDR3aa: ASSQNRGLAGELF
j_gene: TRBJ1-1; v_gene: TRBV7-2; CDR3aa: ASSLDTATEAF
j_gene: TRBJ1-5; v_gene: TRBV19; CDR3aa: ASSIEIHQPQH
j_gene: TRBJ2-7; v_gene: TRBV5-6; CDR3aa: ASSFGRHRGYEQY
j_gene: TRBJ2-7; v_gene: TRBV7-2; CDR3aa: ASSLEGTGGLNEY
j_gene: TRBJ2-6; v_gene: TRBV5-1; CDR3aa: ASSLWSSGANVLT
j_gene: TRBJ2-2; v_gene: TRBV29-1; CDR3aa: SVESWTGSGELF
j_gene: TRBJ2-7; v_gene: TRBV10-3; CDR3aa: AISESKGRGLDEQY
j_gene: TRBJ2-3; v_gene: TRBV29-1; CDR3aa: SVLRDTQY
j_gene: TRBJ2-5; v_gene: TRBV4-3; CDR3aa: ASSQEWGHKETQY
j_gene: TRBJ2-1; v_gene: TRBV6-1; CDR3aa: ASSDSGIRSYNEQF
j_gene: TRBJ1-1; v_gene: TRBV5-1; CDR3aa: ASSLVLGDGDTEAF
j_gene: TRBJ1-2; v_gene: TRBV29-1; CDR3aa: SGEQGYGYT
j_gene: TRBJ2-7; v_gene: TRBV6-1; CDR3aa: ASSDALSYEQY
j_gene: TRBJ1-2; v_gene: TRBV29-1; CDR3aa: SVGDYYGYT
j_gene: TRBJ1-6; v_gene: TRBV30; CDR3aa: AWSQGFRDNSPLH
j_gene: TRBJ2-3; v_gene: TRBV15; CDR3aa: ATSPGGTDTQY
j_gene: TRBJ2-7; v_gene: TRBV5-1; CDR3aa: ASSLMVGYEQY
j_gene: TRBJ1-1; v_gene: TRBV29-1; CDR3aa: SVEVTEAF
j_gene: TRBJ1-1; v_gene: TRBV5-6; CDR3aa: ASSLWVLVDTEAF
j_gene: TRBJ1-2; v_gene: TRBV30; CDR3aa: AWSDPVDRALDGYT
j_gene: TRBJ2-4; v_gene: TRBV4-3; CDR3aa: ASSQEGVGAKNIQY
j_gene: TRBJ2-6; v_gene: TRBV7-9; CDR3aa: ASTGGRSSGANVLT
j_gene: TRBJ2-3; v_gene: TRBV20-1; CDR3aa: SATITDTQY
j_gene: TRBJ1-5; v_gene: TRBV30; CDR3aa: AWTGGGNQPQH
j_gene: TRBJ1-6; v_gene: TRBV30; CDR3aa: AWNTGSSPLH
j_gene: TRBJ2-2; v_gene: TRBV14; CDR3aa: ASSQEIWAGELF
j_gene: TRBJ2-3; v_gene: TRBV4-2; CDR3aa: ASSQTTTDTQY
j_gene: TRBJ2-3; v_gene: TRBV29-1; CDR3aa: SVARTSGADTQY